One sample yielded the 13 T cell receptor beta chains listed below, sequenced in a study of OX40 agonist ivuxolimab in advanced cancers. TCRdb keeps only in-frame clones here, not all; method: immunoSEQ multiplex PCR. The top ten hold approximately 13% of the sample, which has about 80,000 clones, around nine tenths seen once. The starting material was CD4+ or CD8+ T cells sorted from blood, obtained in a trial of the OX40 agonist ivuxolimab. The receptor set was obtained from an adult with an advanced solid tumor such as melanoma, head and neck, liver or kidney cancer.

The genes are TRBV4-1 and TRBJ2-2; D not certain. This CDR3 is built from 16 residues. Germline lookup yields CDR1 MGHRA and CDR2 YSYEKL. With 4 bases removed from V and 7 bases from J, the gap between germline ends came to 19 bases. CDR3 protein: CASSRYAGPDGGELFF. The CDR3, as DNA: TGCGCCAGCAGCCGGTATGCCGGCCCCGACGGCGGGGAGCTGTTTTTT.

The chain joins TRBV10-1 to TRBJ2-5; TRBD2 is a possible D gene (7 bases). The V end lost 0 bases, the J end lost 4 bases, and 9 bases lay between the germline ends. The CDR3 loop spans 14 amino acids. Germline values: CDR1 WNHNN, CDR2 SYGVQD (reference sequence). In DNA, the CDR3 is TGCGCCAGCAGTGAGTCCGGGGGGCGAGAGACCCAGTACTTC. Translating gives CASSESGGRETQYF.

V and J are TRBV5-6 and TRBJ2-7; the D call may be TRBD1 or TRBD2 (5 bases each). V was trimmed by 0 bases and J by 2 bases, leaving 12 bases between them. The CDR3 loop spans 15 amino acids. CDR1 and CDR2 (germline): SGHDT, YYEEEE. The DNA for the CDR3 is TGTGCCAGCAGCTTGGGGGGGACCGGTACCTACGAGCAGTACTTC. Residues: CASSLGGTGTYEQYF.

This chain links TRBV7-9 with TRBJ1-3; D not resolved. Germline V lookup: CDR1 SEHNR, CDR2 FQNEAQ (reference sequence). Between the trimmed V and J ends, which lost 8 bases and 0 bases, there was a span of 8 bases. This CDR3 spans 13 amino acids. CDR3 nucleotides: TGTGCCAGCTTAGTCGTCTCTGGAAACACCATATATTTT. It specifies CASLVVSGNTIYF.

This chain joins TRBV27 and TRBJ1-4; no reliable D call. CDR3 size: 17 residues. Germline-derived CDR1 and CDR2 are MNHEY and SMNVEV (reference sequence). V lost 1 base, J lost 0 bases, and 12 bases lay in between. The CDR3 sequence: CASSLFYPIPTNEKLFF. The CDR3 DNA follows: TGTGCCAGCAGTTTATTTTACCCGATTCCAACTAATGAAAAACTGTTTTTT.

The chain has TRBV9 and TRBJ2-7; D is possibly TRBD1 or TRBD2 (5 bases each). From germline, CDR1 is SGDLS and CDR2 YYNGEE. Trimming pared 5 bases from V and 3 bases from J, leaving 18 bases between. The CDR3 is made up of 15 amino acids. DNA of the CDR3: TGTGCCAGCAGTCGAACCGGGACGGAAGACTACGAGCAGTACTTC. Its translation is CASSRTGTEDYEQYF.

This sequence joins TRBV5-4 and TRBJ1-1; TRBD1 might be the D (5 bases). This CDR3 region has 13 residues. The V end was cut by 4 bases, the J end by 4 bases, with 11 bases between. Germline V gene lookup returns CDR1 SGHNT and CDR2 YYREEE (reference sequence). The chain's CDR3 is CASSLGRGTEAFF. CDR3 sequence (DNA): TGTGCCAGCAGCCTTGGGAGGGGCACTGAAGCTTTCTTT.

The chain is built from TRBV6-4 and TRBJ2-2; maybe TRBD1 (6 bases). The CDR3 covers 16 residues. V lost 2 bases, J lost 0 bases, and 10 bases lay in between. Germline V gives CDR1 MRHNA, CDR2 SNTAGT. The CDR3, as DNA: TGTGCCAGCAGTGACAGGGGGAACTCGAACACCGGGGAGCTGTTTTTT. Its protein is CASSDRGNSNTGELFF.

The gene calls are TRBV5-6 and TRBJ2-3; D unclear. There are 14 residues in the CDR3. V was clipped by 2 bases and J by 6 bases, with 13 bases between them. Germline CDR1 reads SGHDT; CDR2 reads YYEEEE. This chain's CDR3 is CASSFGRDADTQYF. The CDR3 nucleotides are TGTGCCAGCAGCTTCGGAAGGGATGCCGATACGCAGTATTTT.

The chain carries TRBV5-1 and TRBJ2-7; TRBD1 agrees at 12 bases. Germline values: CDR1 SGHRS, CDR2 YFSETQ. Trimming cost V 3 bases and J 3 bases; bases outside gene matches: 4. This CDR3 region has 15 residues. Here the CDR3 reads CASSWGQGAFYEQYF. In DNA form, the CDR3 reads TGCGCCAGCAGCTGGGGACAGGGGGCTTTCTACGAGCAGTACTTC.

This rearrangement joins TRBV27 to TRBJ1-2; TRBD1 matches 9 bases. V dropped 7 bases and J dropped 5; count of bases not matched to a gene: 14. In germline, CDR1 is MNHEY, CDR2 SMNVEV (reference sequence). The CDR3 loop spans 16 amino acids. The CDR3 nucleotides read TGTGCCAGCACCCGATGGGGACAGGGAATGGAATATGGCTACACCTTC. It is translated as CASTRWGQGMEYGYTF.

The DNA of the CDR3 is TGTGCCAGCAGTACAGGGTTTGTCAGAAATCAGCCCCAGCATTTT. Translation gives CASSTGFVRNQPQHF. This chain connects TRBV6-6 to TRBJ1-5, with D possibly matching TRBD1 (6 bases). Looked up from germline, CDR1 is MNHNY and CDR2 is SVGAGI (reference sequence). The length of the CDR3 is 15 residues. Deletions cut 5 bases from V and 4 bases from J, with 15 bases between.

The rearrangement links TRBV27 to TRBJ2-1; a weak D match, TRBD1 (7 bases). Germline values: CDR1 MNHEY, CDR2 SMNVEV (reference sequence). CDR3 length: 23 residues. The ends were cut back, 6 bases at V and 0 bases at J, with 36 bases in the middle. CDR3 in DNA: TGTGCCAGCAGCCCCCGGGGCAGGGGGTTGAGAGGGAGAGAGGGGGGCTCCTACAATGAGCAGTTCTTC. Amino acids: CASSPRGRGLRGREGGSYNEQFF.